This TCR beta chain was identified during a study of cytomegalovirus exposure and HLA in healthy donors. V was shortened by 4 bases and J by 6 bases, with 16 bases between the two germline ends. The CDR3 is 15 residues long. The V gene's germline CDR1 is SGDLS and CDR2 YYNGEE. The PCR used 60 Vbeta and 13 Jbeta primers. Sequencing used immunoSEQ multiplex PCR; TCRdb keeps in-frame clones, though not all of them. The table records just over 150,000 clones, approximately 80% of them present only once. The TCR originated in a man younger than 35 in good health and CMV-seronegative. The sequencing input was PBMCs. The V call is TRBV9, the J call TRBJ1-4, with D maybe TRBD1 (6 bases). The CDR3 DNA reads as TGTGCCAGCAGCCAAAGCGGGGGCTGGGATGAAAAACTGTTTTTT. Encoded protein: CASSQSGGWDEKLFF.